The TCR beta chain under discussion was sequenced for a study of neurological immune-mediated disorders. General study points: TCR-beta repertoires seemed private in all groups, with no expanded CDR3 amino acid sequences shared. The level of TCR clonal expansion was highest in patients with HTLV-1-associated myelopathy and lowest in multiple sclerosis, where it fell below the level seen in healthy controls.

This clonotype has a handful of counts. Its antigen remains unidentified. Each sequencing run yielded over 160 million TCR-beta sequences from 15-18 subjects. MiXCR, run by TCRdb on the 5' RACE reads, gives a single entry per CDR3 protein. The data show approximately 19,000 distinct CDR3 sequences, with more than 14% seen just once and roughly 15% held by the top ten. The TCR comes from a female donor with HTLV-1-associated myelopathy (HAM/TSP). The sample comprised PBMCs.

The CDR3 spells CASSPGLKWKYF. The CDR3 bases are TGTGCCAGCAGCCCGGGACTAAAGTGGAAGTATTTT. The chain joins TRBV7-2 to TRBJ2-3, with 7 bases lining up with TRBD2. V dropped 5 bases and J dropped 13; count of bases not matched to a gene: 9. Germline V gives CDR1 SGHTA, CDR2 FQGNSA. This CDR3 contains 12 residues.